The T cell receptor (beta chain) described here comes from a study of shared clonotypes between healthy human individuals. The V end lost 2 bases, the J end lost 3 bases, and 6 bases lay between the germline ends. The CDR3 runs to 13 residues. Germline CDR1 is MNHEY and CDR2 is SMNVEV (reference sequence). Naive CD8 cells lacked CD45RO and underwent positive selection for CCR7, leaving out terminally differentiated effector memory CD45RA+ cells. Libraries were prepared by immunoSEQ multiplex PCR; TCRdb keeps only in-frame clonotypes and omits some of them. Of around 600,000 clones in the sample, roughly 98% are singletons; the top ten hold approximately 0.33%.

Sequenced sample: naive CD8+ T cells sorted from blood. The sequence derives from a man aged 25-40 years in good health. The genes are TRBV27 and TRBJ2-3; unclear D gene. The CDR3 sequence: CASSLRRTDTQYF. The CDR3 DNA reads as TGTGCCAGCAGTTTACGACGGACAGATACGCAGTATTTT.